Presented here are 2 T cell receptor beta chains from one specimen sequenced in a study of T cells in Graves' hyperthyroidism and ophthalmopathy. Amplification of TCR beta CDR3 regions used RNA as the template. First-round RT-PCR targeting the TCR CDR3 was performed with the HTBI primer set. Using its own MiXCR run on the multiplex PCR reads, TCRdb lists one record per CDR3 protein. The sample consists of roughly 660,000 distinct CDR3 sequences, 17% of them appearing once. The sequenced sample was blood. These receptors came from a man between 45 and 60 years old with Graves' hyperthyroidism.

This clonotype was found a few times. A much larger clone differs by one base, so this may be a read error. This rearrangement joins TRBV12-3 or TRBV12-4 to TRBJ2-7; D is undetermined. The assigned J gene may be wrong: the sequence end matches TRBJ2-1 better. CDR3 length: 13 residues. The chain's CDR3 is CTSSLAFPAEQFF. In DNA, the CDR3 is TGTACCAGCAGTTTAGCTTTCCCTGCCGAGCAGTTCTTC.

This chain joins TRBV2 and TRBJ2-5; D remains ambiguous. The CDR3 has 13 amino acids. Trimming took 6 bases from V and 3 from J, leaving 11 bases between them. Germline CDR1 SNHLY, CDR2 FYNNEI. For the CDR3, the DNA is TGTGCCAGCAGGGCTACTATGGAAGAGACCCAGTACTTC. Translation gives CASRATMEETQYF.